A single T cell receptor beta chain is shown here with its context. Antigen unknown. The data derive from a study of T cells in localized non-small cell lung cancer. Study-wide results and limits: Heterogeneity is still possible, as just one tumor region was sequenced. Uninvolved adjacent lung, not tumor, had the highest T cell clonality.

This table comes from immunoSEQ multiplex PCR, and its TCRdb copy is limited to in-frame clones, with some not included. Counted here are roughly 13,000 clones, approximately 89% occurring once; the ten biggest clones make up under 3%. This CDR3 is built from 14 residues. Germline CDR1 reads MGHRA; CDR2 reads YSYEKL. With V trimmed by 5 bases and J by 10 bases, 7 bases remained unmatched. The chain uses TRBV4-1 and TRBJ1-6; 8 bases are a match to TRBD1. This material consisted of peripheral blood mononuclear cells, taken before any cancer treatment. This receptor was obtained from a man aged 40 to 70 with stage III lung adenocarcinoma. The CDR3: CASSEGQERSPLHF. CDR3 bases: TGCGCCAGCAGCGAGGGACAGGAAAGATCACCCCTCCACTTT.